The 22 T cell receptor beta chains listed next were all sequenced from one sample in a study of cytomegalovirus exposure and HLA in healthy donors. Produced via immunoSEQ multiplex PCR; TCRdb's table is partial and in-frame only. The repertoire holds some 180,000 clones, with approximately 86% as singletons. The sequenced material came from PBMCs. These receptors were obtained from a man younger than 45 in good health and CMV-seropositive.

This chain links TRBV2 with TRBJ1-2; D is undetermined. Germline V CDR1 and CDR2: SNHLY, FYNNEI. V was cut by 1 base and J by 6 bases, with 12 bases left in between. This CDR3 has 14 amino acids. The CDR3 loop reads CASSEVVGTNGYTF. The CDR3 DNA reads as TGTGCCAGCAGTGAAGTTGTGGGAACTAATGGCTACACCTTC.

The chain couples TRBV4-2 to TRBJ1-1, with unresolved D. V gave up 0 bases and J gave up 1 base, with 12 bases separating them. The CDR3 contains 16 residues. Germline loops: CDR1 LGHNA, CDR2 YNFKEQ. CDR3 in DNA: TGTGCCAGCAGCCAAGATTGGTGGAGGAAGAACACTGAAGCTTTCTTT. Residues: CASSQDWWRKNTEAFF.

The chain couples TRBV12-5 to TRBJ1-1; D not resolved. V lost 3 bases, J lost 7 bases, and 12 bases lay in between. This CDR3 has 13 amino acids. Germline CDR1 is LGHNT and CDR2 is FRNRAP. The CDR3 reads CASGFFPPGEAFF. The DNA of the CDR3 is TGTGCTAGTGGTTTTTTTCCCCCGGGTGAAGCTTTCTTT.

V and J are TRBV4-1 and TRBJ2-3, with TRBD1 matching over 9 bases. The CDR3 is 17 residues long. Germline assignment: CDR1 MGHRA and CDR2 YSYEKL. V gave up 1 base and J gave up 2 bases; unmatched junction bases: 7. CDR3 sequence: CASSQVPRDRDTDTQYF. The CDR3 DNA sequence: TGCGCCAGCAGCCAAGTCCCCCGGGACAGGGACACAGATACGCAGTATTTT.

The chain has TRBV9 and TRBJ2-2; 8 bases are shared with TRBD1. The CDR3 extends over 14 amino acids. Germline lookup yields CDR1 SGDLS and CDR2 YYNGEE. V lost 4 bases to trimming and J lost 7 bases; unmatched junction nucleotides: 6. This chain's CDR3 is CASSPGGGHGELFF. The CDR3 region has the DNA TGTGCCAGCAGCCCAGGGGGCGGGCACGGGGAGCTGTTTTTT.

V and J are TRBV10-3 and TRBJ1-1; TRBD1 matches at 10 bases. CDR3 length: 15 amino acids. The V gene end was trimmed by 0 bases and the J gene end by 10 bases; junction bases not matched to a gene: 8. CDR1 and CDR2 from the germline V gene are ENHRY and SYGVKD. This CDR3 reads CAISESGTGAVRAFF. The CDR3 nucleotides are TGTGCCATCAGTGAGTCGGGGACAGGGGCCGTGAGAGCTTTCTTT.

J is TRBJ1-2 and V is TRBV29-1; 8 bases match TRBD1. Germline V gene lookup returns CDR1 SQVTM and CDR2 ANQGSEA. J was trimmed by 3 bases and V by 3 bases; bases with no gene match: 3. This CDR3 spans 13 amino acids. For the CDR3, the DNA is TGCAGCGTTGATGCAGGGGGCGACTATGGCTACACCTTC. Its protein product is CSVDAGGDYGYTF.

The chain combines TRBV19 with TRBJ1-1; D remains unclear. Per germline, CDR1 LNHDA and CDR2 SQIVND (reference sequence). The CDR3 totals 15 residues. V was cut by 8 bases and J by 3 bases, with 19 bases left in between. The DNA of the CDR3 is TGTGCCAGTTCCCAGGAGCCCGGGTTGGACACTGAAGCTTTCTTT. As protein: CASSQEPGLDTEAFF.

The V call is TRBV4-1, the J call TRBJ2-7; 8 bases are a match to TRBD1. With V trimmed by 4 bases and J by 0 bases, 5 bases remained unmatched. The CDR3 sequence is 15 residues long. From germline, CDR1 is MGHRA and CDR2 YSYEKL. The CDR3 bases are TGCGCCAGCAGCCTCGACAGGGGCCACTCCTACGAGCAGTACTTC. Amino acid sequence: CASSLDRGHSYEQYF.

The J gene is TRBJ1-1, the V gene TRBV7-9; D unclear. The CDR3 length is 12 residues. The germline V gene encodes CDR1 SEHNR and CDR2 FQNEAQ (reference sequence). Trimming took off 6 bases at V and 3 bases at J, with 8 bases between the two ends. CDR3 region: CASRPTDTEAFF. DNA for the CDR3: TGTGCCAGCAGGCCTACTGACACTGAAGCTTTCTTT.

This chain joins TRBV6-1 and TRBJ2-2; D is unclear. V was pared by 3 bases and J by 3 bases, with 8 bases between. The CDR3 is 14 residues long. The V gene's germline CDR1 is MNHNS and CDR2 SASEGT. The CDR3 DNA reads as TGTGCCAGCAGTGATCCCGGATACACCGGGGAGCTGTTTTTT. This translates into CASSDPGYTGELFF.

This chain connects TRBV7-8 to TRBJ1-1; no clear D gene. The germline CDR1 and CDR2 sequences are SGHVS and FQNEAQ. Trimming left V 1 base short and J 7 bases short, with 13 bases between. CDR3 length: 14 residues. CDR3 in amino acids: CASSLDGGFGEAFF. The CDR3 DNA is TGTGCCAGCAGCTTAGATGGTGGGTTCGGTGAAGCTTTCTTT.

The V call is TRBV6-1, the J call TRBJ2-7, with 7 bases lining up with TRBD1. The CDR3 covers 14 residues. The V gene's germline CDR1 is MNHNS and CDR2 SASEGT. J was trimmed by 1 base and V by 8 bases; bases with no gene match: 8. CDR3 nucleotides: TGTGCCAGCCTACCGACAGGGAATTCCTACGAGCAGTACTTC. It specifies CASLPTGNSYEQYF.

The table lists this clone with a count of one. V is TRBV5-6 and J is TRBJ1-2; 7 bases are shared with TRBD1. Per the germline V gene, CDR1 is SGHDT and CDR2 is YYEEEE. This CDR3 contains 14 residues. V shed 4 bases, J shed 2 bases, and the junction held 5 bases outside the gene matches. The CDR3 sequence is CASSRGQNNYGYTF. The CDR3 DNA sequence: TGTGCCAGCAGCAGGGGACAGAACAACTATGGCTACACCTTC. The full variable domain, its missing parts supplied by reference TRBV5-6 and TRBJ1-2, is DAGVTQSPTHLIKTRGQQVTLRCSPKSGHDTVSWYQQALGQGPQFIFQYYEEEERQRGNFPDRFSGHQFPNYSSELNVNALLLGDSALYLCASSRGQNNYGYTFGSGTRLTVV.

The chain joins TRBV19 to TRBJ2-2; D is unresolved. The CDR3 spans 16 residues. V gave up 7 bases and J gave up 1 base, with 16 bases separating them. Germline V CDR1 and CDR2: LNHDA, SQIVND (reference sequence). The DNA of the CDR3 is TGTGCCAGTACCCCGGGCCATGCCCAGAACACCGGGGAGCTGTTTTTT. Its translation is CASTPGHAQNTGELFF.

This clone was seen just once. In nucleotides, the CDR3 is TGTGCCACCAGCGAACGGCGGGGGAACACTGAAGCTTTCTTT. This codes for CATSERRGNTEAFF. This chain joins TRBV15 and TRBJ1-1; D is uncertain. This CDR3 has 14 amino acids. The germline gives CDR1 LNHNV, CDR2 YYDKDF (reference sequence). The V gene lost 5 bases and the J gene lost 1 base, with 11 bases spanning the gap.

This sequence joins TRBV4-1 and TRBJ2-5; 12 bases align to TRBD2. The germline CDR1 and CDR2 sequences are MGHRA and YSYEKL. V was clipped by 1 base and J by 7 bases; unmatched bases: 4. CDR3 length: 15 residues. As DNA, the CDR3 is TGCGCCAGCAGCCAAGGACTAGCGGGGGCGGGGACCCAGTACTTC. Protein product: CASSQGLAGAGTQYF.

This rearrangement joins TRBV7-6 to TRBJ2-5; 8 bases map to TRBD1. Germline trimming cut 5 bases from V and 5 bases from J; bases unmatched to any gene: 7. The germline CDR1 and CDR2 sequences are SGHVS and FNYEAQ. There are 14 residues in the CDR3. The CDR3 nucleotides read TGTGCCAGCAGCGCCGGACAGGGCCGGGAGACCCAGTACTTC. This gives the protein CASSAGQGRETQYF.

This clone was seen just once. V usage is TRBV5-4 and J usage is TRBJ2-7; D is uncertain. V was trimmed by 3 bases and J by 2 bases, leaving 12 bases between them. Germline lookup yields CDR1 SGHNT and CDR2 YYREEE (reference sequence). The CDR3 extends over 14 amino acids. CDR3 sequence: CASSSFFSPYEQYF. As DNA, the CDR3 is TGTGCCAGCAGCTCCTTTTTCTCCCCCTACGAGCAGTACTTC.

CDR3 in DNA: TGTGCCAGCAGTAAGAGGGACAGGGGGGACAATCAGCCCCAGCATTTT. Its translation: CASSKRDRGDNQPQHF. This chain uses TRBV6-6 with TRBJ1-5; 11 bases agree with TRBD1. V trimming: 5 bases; J trimming: 3 bases; junction bases outside the gene matches: 6. CDR3 size: 16 residues. Per the germline V gene, CDR1 is MNHNY and CDR2 is SVGAGI (reference sequence).

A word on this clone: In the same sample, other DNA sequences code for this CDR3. CDR3 loop: CASSLAQGANYEQYF. CDR3 in DNA: TGCGCCAGCAGCTTGGCTCAGGGGGCAAACTACGAGCAGTACTTC. J is TRBJ2-7 and V is TRBV5-1, with 8 bases that match TRBD1. The V segment lost 0 bases and the J segment 3 bases; nucleotides outside the gene matches: 5. This CDR3 is built from 15 residues. CDR1 is SGHRS and CDR2 is YFSETQ in the germline V gene.

CDR3 nucleotide sequence: TGTGCCAGCTCACCGGACAGGGGGTCCACAGATACGCAGTATTTT. As protein: CASSPDRGSTDTQYF. V is TRBV18 and J is TRBJ2-3, with 10 bases aligning to TRBD1. Germline trimming cut 3 bases from V and 2 bases from J; bases unmatched to any gene: 2. Germline CDR1 and CDR2: KGHSH and LQKENI. The CDR3 contains 15 residues.